Included here is one TCR beta chain sequence, with context. Antigen: not known. Treatment of the sample: 15 to 20 received Ad26.COV2.S at low or high dose, single or two shots; about 5 received placebo; per-sample allocation not given. Sampling was performed 63 days after the first vaccine or placebo injection. In Boston, an adult donor aged 18-55 years took part. The data were taken from a study of Ad26.COV2.S vaccination and SARS-CoV-2 variants. Study-level background: Of the COV1001 trial arms, the Ad26.COV2.S arm included the donor.

Findings and caveats of the study: Researchers cautioned that TCR breadth and depth analyses may have underestimated total T cell responses.

There are 12 residues in the CDR3. Germline V gene sequence: CDR1 SGDLS, CDR2 YYNGEE. The V and J ends lost 3 bases and 6 bases respectively, with 10 bases between them. Produced via immunoSEQ multiplex PCR; TCRdb's table is partial and in-frame only. The data contain almost 400,000 clones, about nine tenths of them singletons. The sequencing used peripheral blood, collected in a trial of Ad26.COV2.S vaccine versus placebo. V and J are TRBV9 and TRBJ2-7, with D tentatively TRBD1 or TRBD2 (5 bases each). The TCR comes from a person between 18 and 60 years old who received the Ad26.COV2.S COVID-19 vaccine or a placebo. The CDR3 region has the DNA TGTGCCAGCAGCGGGCCAGGGACCGAGCAGTACTTC. It translates to CASSGPGTEQYF.